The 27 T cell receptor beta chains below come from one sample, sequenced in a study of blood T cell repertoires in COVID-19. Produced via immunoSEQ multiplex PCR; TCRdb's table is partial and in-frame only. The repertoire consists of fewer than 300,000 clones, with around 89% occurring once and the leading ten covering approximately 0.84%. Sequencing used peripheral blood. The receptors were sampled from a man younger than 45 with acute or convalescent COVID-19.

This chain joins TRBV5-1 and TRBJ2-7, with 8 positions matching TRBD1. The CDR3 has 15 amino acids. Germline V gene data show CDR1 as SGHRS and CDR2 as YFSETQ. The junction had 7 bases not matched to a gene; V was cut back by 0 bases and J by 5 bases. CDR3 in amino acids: CASSLEGTGRNEQYF. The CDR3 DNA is TGCGCCAGCAGCTTGGAAGGGACAGGACGGAACGAGCAGTACTTC.

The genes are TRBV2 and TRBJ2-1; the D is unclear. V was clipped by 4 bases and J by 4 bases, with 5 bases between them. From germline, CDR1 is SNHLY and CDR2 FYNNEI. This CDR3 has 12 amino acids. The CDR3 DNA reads TGTGCCAGCAGTGTCGAGTACAATGAGCAGTTCTTC. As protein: CASSVEYNEQFF.

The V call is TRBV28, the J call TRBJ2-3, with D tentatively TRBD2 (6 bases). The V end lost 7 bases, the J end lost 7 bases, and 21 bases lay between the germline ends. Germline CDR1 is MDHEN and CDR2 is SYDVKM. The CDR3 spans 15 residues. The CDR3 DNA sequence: TGTGCCAGCAACAAAGGGAGGTTAGGGAAGAATACGCAGTATTTT. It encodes CASNKGRLGKNTQYF.

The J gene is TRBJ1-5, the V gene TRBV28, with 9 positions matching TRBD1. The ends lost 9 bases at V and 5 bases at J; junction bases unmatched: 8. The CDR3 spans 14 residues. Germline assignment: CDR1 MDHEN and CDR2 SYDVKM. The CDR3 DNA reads TGTGCCAGTGCCCCGGGACAGGGACATCAGCCCCAGCATTTT. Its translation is CASAPGQGHQPQHF.

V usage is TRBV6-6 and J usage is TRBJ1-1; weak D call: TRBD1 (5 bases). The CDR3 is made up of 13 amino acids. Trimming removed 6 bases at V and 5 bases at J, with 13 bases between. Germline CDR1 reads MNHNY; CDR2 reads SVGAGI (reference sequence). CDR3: CASSLLRGTEAFF. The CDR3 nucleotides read TGTGCCAGCAGCTTGTTACGGGGGACTGAAGCTTTCTTT.

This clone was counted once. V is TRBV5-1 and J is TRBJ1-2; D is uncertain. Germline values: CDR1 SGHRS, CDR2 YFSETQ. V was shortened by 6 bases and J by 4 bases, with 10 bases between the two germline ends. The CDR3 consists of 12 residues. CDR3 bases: TGCGCCAGCAACCTAATTGCCTATGGCTACACCTTC. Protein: CASNLIAYGYTF.

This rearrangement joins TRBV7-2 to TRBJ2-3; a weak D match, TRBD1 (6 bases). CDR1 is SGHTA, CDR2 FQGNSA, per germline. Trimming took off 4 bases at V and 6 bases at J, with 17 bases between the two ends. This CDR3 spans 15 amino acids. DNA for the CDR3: TGTGCCAGCAGCTCAGCGCTAACAGGGTTCGATACGCAGTATTTT. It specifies CASSSALTGFDTQYF.

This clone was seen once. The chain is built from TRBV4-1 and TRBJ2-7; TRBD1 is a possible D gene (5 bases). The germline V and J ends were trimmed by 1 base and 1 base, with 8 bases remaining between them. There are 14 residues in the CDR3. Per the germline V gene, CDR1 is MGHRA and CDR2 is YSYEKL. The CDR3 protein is CASSQVGVSYEQYF. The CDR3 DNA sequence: TGCGCCAGCAGCCAAGTAGGGGTGTCCTACGAGCAGTACTTC.

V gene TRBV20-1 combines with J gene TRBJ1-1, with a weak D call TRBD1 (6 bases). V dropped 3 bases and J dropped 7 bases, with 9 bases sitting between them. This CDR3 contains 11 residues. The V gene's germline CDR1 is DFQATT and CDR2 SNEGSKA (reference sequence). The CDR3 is CSARGTNEAFF. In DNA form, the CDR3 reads TGCAGTGCTAGGGGGACAAATGAAGCTTTCTTT.

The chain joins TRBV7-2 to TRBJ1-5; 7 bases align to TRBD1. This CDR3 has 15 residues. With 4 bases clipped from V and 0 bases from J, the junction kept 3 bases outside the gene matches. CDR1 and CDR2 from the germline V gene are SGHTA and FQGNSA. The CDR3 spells CASSSRTGSNQPQHF. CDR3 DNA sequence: TGTGCCAGCAGCTCCCGGACAGGTAGCAATCAGCCCCAGCATTTT.

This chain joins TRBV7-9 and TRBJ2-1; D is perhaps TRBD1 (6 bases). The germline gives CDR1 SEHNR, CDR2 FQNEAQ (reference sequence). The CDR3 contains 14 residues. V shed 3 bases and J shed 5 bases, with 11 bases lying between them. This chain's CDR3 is CASSLTGYNNEQFF. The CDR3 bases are TGTGCCAGCAGCTTGACAGGATACAACAATGAGCAGTTCTTC. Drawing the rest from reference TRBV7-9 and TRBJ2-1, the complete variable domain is DTGVSQNPRHKITKRGQNVTFRCDPISEHNRLYWYRQTLGQGPEFLTYFQNEAQLEKSRLLSDRFSAERPKGSFSTLEIQRTEQGDSAMYLCASSLTGYNNEQFFGPGTRLTVL.

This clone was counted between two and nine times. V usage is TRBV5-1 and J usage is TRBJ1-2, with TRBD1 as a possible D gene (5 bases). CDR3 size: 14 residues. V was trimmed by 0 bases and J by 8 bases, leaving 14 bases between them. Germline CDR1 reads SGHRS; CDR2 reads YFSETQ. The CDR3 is CASSLAGQSSGYTF. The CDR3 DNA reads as TGCGCCAGCAGCTTGGCAGGGCAATCTTCCGGCTACACCTTC.

The chain's CDR3 is CASSERGLGNKNIQYF. For the CDR3, the DNA is TGCGCCAGCAGTGAACGGGGATTGGGGAACAAAAACATTCAGTACTTC. The V gene is TRBV10-1, the J gene TRBJ2-4, with D maybe TRBD2 (5 bases). Trimming took off 3 bases at V and 3 bases at J, with 15 bases between the two ends. This CDR3 has 16 amino acids. Germline loops: CDR1 WNHNN, CDR2 SYGVQD (reference sequence).

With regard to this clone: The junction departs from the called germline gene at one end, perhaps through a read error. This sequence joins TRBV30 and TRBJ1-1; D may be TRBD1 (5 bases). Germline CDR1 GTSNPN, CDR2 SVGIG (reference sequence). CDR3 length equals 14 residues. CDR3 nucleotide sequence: TGTGCCTGGATGGGGCCGAAGTGGTCAGGAGCGCTACGATTT. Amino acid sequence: CAWMGPKWSGALRF.

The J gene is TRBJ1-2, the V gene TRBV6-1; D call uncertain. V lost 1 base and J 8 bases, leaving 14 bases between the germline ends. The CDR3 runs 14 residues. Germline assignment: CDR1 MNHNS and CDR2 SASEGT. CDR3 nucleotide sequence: TGTGCCAGCAGTGAAGTAGAGTCTCGGGAGGGCTACACCTTC. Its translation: CASSEVESREGYTF.

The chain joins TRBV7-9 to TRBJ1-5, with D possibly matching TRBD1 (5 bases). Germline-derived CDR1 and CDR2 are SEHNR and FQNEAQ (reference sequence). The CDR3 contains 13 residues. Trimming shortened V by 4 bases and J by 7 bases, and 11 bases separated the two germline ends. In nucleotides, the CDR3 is TGTGCCAGCAGCTCCCCAGGGTACCAGCCCCAGCATTTT. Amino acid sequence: CASSSPGYQPQHF.

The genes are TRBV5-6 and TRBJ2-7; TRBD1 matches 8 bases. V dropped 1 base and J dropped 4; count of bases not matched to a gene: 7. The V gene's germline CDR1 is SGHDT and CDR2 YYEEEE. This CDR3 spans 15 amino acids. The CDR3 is CASSLPGQVWYEQYF. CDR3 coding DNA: TGTGCCAGCAGCTTGCCGGGACAGGTCTGGTACGAGCAGTACTTC.

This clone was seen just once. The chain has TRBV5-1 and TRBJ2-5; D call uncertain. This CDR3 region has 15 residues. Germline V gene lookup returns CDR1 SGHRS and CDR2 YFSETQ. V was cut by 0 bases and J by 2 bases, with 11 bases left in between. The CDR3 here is CASSLDGLRQETQYF. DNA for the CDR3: TGCGCCAGCAGCTTGGATGGGCTTAGACAAGAGACCCAGTACTTC.

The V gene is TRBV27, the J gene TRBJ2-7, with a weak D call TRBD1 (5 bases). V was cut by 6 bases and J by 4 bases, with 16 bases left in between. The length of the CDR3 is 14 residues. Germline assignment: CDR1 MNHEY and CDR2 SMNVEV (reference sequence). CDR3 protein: CASSLLGVGYEQYF. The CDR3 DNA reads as TGTGCCAGCAGCCTCTTAGGGGTTGGGTACGAGCAGTACTTC.

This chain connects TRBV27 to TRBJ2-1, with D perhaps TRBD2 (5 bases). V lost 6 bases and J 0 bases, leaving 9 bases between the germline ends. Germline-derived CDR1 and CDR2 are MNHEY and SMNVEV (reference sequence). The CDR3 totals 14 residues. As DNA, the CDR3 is TGTGCCAGCAGACCGGCGGGCTCCTACAATGAGCAGTTCTTC. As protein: CASRPAGSYNEQFF.

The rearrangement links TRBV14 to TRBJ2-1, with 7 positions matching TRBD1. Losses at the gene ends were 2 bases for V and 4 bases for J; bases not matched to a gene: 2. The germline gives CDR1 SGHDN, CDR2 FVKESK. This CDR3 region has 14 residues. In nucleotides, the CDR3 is TGTGCCAGCAGCCAATGGGACAGTTACAATGAGCAGTTCTTC. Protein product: CASSQWDSYNEQFF. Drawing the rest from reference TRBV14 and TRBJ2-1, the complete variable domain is EAGVTQFPSHSVIEKGQTVTLRCDPISGHDNLYWYRRVMGKEIKFLLHFVKESKQDESGMPNNRFLAERTGGTYSTLKVQPAELEDSGVYFCASSQWDSYNEQFFGPGTRLTVL.

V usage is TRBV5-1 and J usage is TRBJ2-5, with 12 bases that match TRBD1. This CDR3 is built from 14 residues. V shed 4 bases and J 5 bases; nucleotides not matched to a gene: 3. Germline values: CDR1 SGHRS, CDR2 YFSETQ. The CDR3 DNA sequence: TGCGCCAGCAGCGGGACAGGGGGCATGGAGACCCAGTACTTC. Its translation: CASSGTGGMETQYF.

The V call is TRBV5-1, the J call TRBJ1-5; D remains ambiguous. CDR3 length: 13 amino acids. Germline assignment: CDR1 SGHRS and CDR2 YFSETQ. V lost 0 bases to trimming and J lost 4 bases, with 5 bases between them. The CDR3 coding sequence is TGCGCCAGCAGCTTGGATCCAAATCAGCCCCAGCATTTT. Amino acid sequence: CASSLDPNQPQHF.

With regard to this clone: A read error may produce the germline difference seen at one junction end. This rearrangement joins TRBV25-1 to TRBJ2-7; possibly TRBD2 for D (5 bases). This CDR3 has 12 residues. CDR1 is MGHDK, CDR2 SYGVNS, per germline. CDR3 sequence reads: CASISLGNSLHF. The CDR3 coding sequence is TGTGCCAGCATCTCGCTCGGGAATAGTCTTCACTTC.

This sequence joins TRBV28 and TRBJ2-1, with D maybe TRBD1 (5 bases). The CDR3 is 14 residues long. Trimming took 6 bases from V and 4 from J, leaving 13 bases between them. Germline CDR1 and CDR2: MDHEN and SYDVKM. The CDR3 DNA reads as TGTGCCAGCAGGACAACAGGAACGTACAATGAGCAGTTCTTC. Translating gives CASRTTGTYNEQFF.

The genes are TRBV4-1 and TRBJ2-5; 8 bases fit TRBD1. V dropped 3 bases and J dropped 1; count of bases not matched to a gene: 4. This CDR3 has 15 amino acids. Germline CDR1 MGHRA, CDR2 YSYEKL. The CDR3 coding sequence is TGCGCCAGCAGCCATGGACAGGGCGGCCAAGAGACCCAGTACTTC. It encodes CASSHGQGGQETQYF.

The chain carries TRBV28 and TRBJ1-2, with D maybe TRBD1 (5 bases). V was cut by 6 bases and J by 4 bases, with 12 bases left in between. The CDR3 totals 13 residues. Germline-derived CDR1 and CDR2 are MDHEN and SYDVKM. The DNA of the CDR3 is TGTGCCAGCAGCTCGGGACTCCTCTATGGCTACACCTTC. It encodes CASSSGLLYGYTF.